This entry concerns a single T cell receptor beta chain. Terminally differentiated effector memory CD45RA+ cells were excluded by CCR7 positive selection of CD45RO-negative cells. Running of the assay took place at deep level. Using immunoSEQ multiplex PCR, the repertoire was profiled, and TCRdb retains in-frame clones only, with some absent. The sample lists around 2,000,000 clones; roughly 95% were seen once. The data were taken from a study of shared clonotypes between healthy human individuals. At the level of the study: Three plates were used per donor for CD4 naive, three for CD4 memory, two for CD8 naive and one for CD8 memory.

V was pared by 2 bases and J by 2 bases, with 8 bases between. Germline V lookup: CDR1 GTSNPN, CDR2 SVGIG (reference sequence). The CDR3 sequence is 13 residues long. The sequenced sample was naive CD8+ T cells sorted from blood. The V call is TRBV30, the J call TRBJ2-3; D remains ambiguous. This clonotype was obtained from a man between 18 and 35 years old in good health. The DNA for the CDR3 is TGTGCCTGGAGTAGACAAAACACAGATACGCAGTATTTT. This gives the protein CAWSRQNTDTQYF.